This T cell receptor (beta chain) was sequenced during a study of blood T cell repertoires in COVID-19. In the authors' methods: Nucleated cell number was recorded as an estimate derived from reference gene primer amplification. Profiling relied on immunoSEQ multiplex PCR, and the TCRdb table lists in-frame clones only, not all of them. The V and J calls and the clone size are those of that table, but D and trimming were determined from the DNA. The repertoire includes some 150,000 clones, about 89% of them detected once, and 0.55% sits in the top ten. The CDR3 contains 15 residues. Germline V CDR1 and CDR2: MNHEY, SMNVEV (reference sequence). The ends were cut back, 6 bases at V and 6 bases at J, with 21 bases in the middle.

The chain combines TRBV27 with TRBJ2-7, with D possibly TRBD1 on 6 matching bases. What was sequenced was peripheral blood. This TCR was recovered from a man between 45 and 60 years old with acute or convalescent COVID-19. CDR3 protein: CASSPSTTGSSEQYF. The CDR3 coding sequence is TGTGCCAGCAGCCCTAGCACTACAGGGTCATCCGAGCAGTACTTC.